The clone carrying this TCR beta chain was counted a few times. As yet, its antigen is unknown. 5'RACE template switching produced TCR cDNA carrying a universal primer site and UMIs. Using its own MiXCR run on the 5' RACE reads, TCRdb lists one record per CDR3 protein. Seen here are a few hundred thousand distinct CDR3 sequences, about 6.6% observed once, and the top ten hold 15% to 20%. V was trimmed by 6 bases and J by 1 base, leaving 25 bases between them. CDR1 MNHNS and CDR2 SASEGT come from the germline V gene. The CDR3 has 19 amino acids. The data originate from a study of T cells after yellow fever vaccination. Study as a whole: Those fractions that held only low numbers of cells were prepared using the SMART-Seq v4 Ultra Low Input RNA kit.

Notes on the study in general: Re-detected after boosting: most primary clones, 96% of CD4 and over 80% of CD8. Peaking faster, on day 5 versus 15, the secondary response was nonetheless weaker.

The gene calls are TRBV6-1 and TRBJ1-5; D is unclear. This TCR came from a young man who received the YFV17D yellow fever vaccine. Sample: PBMCs, taken 45 days after the first yellow fever vaccination. CDR3 in DNA: TGTGCCAGCAGACGACGCGCCCTCCGCATAGGGTTAAGCAATCAGCCCCAGCATTTT. It is translated as CASRRRALRIGLSNQPQHF.